Below, one TCR beta chain is given with its context. This clonotype showed up just a few times. The antigen this receptor binds is unknown. Base qualities are not provided; no much larger clone lies one nucleotide away. These data originate in a study of vaccination and CD4 T cells after COVID-19 (dated by TCRdb to about 2022). Background on the whole study: Every convalescent patient had a positive nasal swab PCR test for SARS-CoV-2, with mild disease in 9 or 10 patients and severe disease in one. The convalescent cohort included six males and four females, with two Hispanic individuals, seven Caucasians, two Asians and one multiracial person. Two doses of either the Pfizer-BioNTech BNT162b2 vaccine (n=8) or the Moderna mRNA-1273 vaccine (n=2) were administered to participants. Post-COVID blood samples from convalescent patients were collected a median of about 110 days after diagnosis, with a range of roughly 30 to 161 days. The time from the second vaccine dose to post-vaccine blood sampling had a median of roughly 70 days and ranged from about 12 to 250 days. For stimulating the cultures, overlapping spike peptide pools were used, derived from SARS-CoV-2 as well as from the common cold coronaviruses HCoV-NL63, HCoV-OC43 and HCoV-229E. Control cultures received a CEFX viral epitope pool as the positive control, an HIV-1 Nef peptide pool as the negative control, or no peptide. In ten to eleven COVID-19 convalescent patients and a handful of infection-naive healthy vaccine recipients, the spike-specific CD4+ TCR repertoire before mRNA vaccination was compared with the repertoire after mRNA vaccination.

The V end loses 6 bases and the J end loses 4 bases, and a stretch of 21 bases separates them. The CDR3 starts with the cysteine, ends with the phenylalanine, and has 16 residues. Only the CDR3 region is kept as DNA, spanning 48 bases read in frame from base 1. The full study reports these points: Relatively few convalescent patients were included in the study, and early timepoints after natural infection were not analyzed. In convalescent patients, a median roughly 85% of post-vaccine SARS-CoV-2-reactive clones were detected only after vaccination, suggesting vaccine-specific priming. An increase in the median number of SARS-CoV-2-reactive clonotypes from 20 to 25 after infection to some 40 after vaccination was observed, but the change was not found to be significant. In convalescent patients, nearly all vaccine-specific clones (304 of 307) were found to be mono-reactive for SARS-CoV-2 spike rather than cross-reactive with common cold coronaviruses.

Library preparation used PCR. DNA from cultured CD4+ T cells was subjected to TCR sequencing with the Oncomine TCR Beta short-read assay at the Johns Hopkins FTIC core. Genomic DNA was extracted from the cultured CD4+ T cells with the QIAamp micro DNA kit. The Oncomine TCR Beta libraries from cultured CD4+ T cells were pooled using unique dual indexes and then sequenced on an Illumina iSeq 100. Per the source publication's procedure: Non-productive sequences were filtered out, and CDR3s that did not start with C, did not end with F or W, or were shorter than 7 amino acids were discarded. The MANAFEST web application identified antigen-specific clonotypes by comparing peptide-stimulated wells against reference wells and other culture wells. For a clone to be called positive, the clone needed an FDR below 0.05, an odds ratio above 5, and a productive frequency above 0.1% in at least two of three replicate wells. Cross-reactive clonotypes were defined as significantly expanded in both SARS-CoV-2 spike wells and at least one common cold coronavirus spike condition. CDR3 homology was assessed with Levenshtein distances (stringdist) and unrooted phylogenetic trees (ape) in R version 3.6.1. TCRdb passed the public sequencing reads through fastp at Q25 and MiXCR, retaining productive beta sequences. Rows merge per CDR3 protein into single entries with the most common DNA and genes. Clone size and V and J calls follow TCRdb, not the original study. This sample gives roughly 15,000 distinct CDR3 sequences in total; around three fifths of them show up just once. Of the sample, 4% to 6.5% falls within the top ten clones.

The treatment or condition label for this specimen denotes: roughly 10-day PBMC culture with coronavirus spike peptide pools or control peptides (ViraFEST assay). The ViraFEST assay was used in the study, in which antigen-specific T cells were expanded with peptide pools and expanded clonotypes were subsequently identified by TCR sequencing. The convalescent patients' positive SARS-CoV-2 PCR tests fell between March and December 2020, which was before the Alpha, Beta and Delta variants emerged in the United States. PBMCs were cultured at roughly 2 million per well in IMDM supplemented with about 5.5% human AB serum and about 9.5 IU/ml IL-2, with 9.5 to 10 ug/ml peptide pools added. Half of the culture medium was replaced with fresh IL-2-containing medium on days 3 and 7. Once the cells had been in culture for 10 days, the EasySep CD4+ T cell isolation kit was used to isolate CD4+ T cells by negative selection. Ficoll-Paque Plus gradient centrifugation was used to isolate PBMCs from whole blood, and the isolated PBMCs were then either used fresh or cryopreserved at -140C. Triplicate wells were generally used for each culture condition.

The material was CD4+ T cells from blood, cultured in vitro, obtained after SARS-CoV-2 vaccination. This TCR derives from a human donor who had recovered from COVID-19. The chain couples TRBV12-3 or TRBV12-4 to TRBJ1-2, and possibly TRBD1, on 6 matching bases. The sequenced DNA: TGTGCCAGCAGCGACACGGGGGCGGGGGGCGGCTATGGCTACACCTTC. This encodes CASSDTGAGGGYGYTF.